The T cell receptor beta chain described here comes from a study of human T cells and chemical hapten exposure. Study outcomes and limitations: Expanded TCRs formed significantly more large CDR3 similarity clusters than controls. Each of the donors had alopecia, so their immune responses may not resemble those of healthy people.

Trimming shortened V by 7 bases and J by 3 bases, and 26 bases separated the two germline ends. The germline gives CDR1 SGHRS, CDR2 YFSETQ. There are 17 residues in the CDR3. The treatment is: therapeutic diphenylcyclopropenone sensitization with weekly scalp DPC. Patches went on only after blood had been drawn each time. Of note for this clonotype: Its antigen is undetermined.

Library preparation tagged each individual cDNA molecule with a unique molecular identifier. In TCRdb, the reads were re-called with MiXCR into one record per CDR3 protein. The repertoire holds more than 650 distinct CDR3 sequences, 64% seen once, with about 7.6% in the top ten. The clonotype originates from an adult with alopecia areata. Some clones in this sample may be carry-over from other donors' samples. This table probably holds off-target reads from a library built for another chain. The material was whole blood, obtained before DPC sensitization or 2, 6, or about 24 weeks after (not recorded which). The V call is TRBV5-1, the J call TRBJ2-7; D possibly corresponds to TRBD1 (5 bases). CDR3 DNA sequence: TGCGCCAGCCCGTTTGAAGGGCCCGGACAACGCAGCTACGAGCAGTACTTC. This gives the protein CASPFEGPGQRSYEQYF.